Below are 15 T cell receptor beta chains sequenced from a single sample in a study of blood T cell repertoires in COVID-19. Here immunoSEQ multiplex PCR was the method, and the copy in TCRdb shows in-frame clones only, minus some. The sample consists of about 81,000 clones, 82% of them appearing once. Sequencing was done on a sample of peripheral blood. Receptors were obtained from a human donor in a cohort sampled during active COVID-19.

The chain couples TRBV6-2 or TRBV6-3 to TRBJ2-3, with a tentative D call TRBD2 (7 bases). This CDR3 comprises 16 residues. The germline CDR1 and CDR2 sequences are MNHEY and SVGEGT. V lost 6 bases to trimming and J lost 1 base, with 17 bases between them. The CDR3 coding sequence is TGTGCCAGCAGCCCCCGGCTGCGGGGGCGCACAGATACGCAGTATTTT. Its translation: CASSPRLRGRTDTQYF.

The chain uses TRBV11-2 and TRBJ1-4; no definite D call. This CDR3 spans 12 amino acids. V was trimmed by 1 base and J by 7 bases, leaving 4 bases between them. The germline CDR1 and CDR2 sequences are SGHAT and FQNNGV. The CDR3 DNA reads as TGTGCCAGCAGCTTAGGAGGTGAAAAACTGTTTTTT. It specifies CASSLGGEKLFF.

The chain couples TRBV7-9 to TRBJ1-1; 7 bases align to TRBD1. From germline, CDR1 is SEHNR and CDR2 FQNEAQ (reference sequence). This CDR3 is 14 amino acids long. V was pared by 8 bases and J by 2 bases, with 8 bases of the junction left unmatched. DNA for the CDR3: TGTGCCAGCGACCGGGGACAGCTAAACACTGAAGCTTTCTTT. Amino acid sequence: CASDRGQLNTEAFF.

V and J are TRBV7-8 and TRBJ1-1; tentatively, D is TRBD1 (6 bases). Trimming shortened V by 0 bases and J by 5 bases, and 19 bases separated the two germline ends. CDR3 size: 17 residues. CDR1 and CDR2 from the germline V gene are SGHVS and FQNEAQ. The CDR3 DNA follows: TGTGCCAGCAGCTTAGCGCTCGATCTAAAAAGGGGGACTGAAGCTTTCTTT. This codes for CASSLALDLKRGTEAFF.

The rearrangement links TRBV9 to TRBJ1-2; 7 nucleotides align to TRBD1. Germline assignment: CDR1 SGDLS and CDR2 YYNGEE. CDR3 size: 18 residues. The V segment lost 3 bases and the J segment 3 bases; nucleotides outside the gene matches: 17. For the CDR3, the DNA is TGTGCCAGCAGCGAGCCCGGGGGACAGCCGAAGGGGTACTATGGCTACACCTTC. This gives the protein CASSEPGGQPKGYYGYTF.

The J gene is TRBJ2-6, the V gene TRBV4-1; possible D gene TRBD2, 5 bases. The CDR3 is 17 residues long. V shed 1 base and J shed 1 base, with 11 bases lying between them. Germline values: CDR1 MGHRA, CDR2 YSYEKL. CDR3 sequence reads: CASSQGRPRSGANVLTF. CDR3 DNA sequence: TGCGCCAGCAGCCAAGGGAGGCCCCGGTCTGGGGCCAACGTCCTGACTTTC.

The chain is built from TRBV5-6 and TRBJ2-5; a weak D match, TRBD1 (5 bases). Between the trimmed V and J ends, which lost 7 bases and 0 bases, there was a span of 16 bases. The CDR3 is made up of 15 amino acids. CDR1 is SGHDT and CDR2 is YYEEEE in the germline V gene. In nucleotides, the CDR3 is TGTGCCAGCGCTGGGCAGGGAAGGTACCAAGAGACCCAGTACTTC. Translation: CASAGQGRYQETQYF.

This clone was counted a few times. The rearrangement uses TRBV11-1 and TRBJ2-3; perhaps TRBD2 as D (6 bases). Germline V gene lookup returns CDR1 SGHAT and CDR2 FQDESV (reference sequence). V was shortened by 10 bases and J by 4 bases, with 18 bases between the two germline ends. The CDR3 is made up of 14 amino acids. CDR3 in amino acids: CATAEDYASDTQYF. CDR3 bases: TGTGCCACCGCCGAGGACTACGCATCAGATACGCAGTATTTT.

In this sample, this clone turned up once. The CDR3 reads CAWSRGGAYNEQFF. CDR3 coding DNA: TGTGCCTGGAGTCGAGGGGGGGCCTACAATGAGCAGTTCTTC. The J gene is TRBJ2-1, the V gene TRBV30; D possibly corresponds to TRBD2 (7 bases). The length of the CDR3 is 14 residues. Trimming shortened V by 2 bases and J by 2 bases, and 10 bases separated the two germline ends. Germline V lookup: CDR1 GTSNPN, CDR2 SVGIG (reference sequence).

The V and J genes are TRBV7-9 and TRBJ2-1; 9 positions agree with TRBD1. Germline V gene lookup returns CDR1 SEHNR and CDR2 FQNEAQ (reference sequence). The CDR3 spans 15 residues. V shed 3 bases, J shed 3 bases, and the junction held 3 bases outside the gene matches. CDR3 nucleotide sequence: TGTGCCAGCAGCTTGGGGGACAGGGTCTACAATGAGCAGTTCTTC. It translates to CASSLGDRVYNEQFF.

As DNA, the CDR3 is TGTGCCAGCAGCCCCGGACAGGGGGCGGGCAGGGGGTATGGCTACACCTTC. This codes for CASSPGQGAGRGYGYTF. The chain carries TRBV13 and TRBJ1-2; 11 bases match TRBD1. The CDR3 contains 17 residues. CDR1 is PRHDT, CDR2 FYEKMQ, per germline (reference sequence). Trimming cost V 5 bases and J 5 bases; bases outside gene matches: 13. The variable domain in full, completed from reference TRBV13 and TRBJ1-2, reads AAGVIQSPRHLIKEKRETATLKCYPIPRHDTVYWYQQGPGQDPQFLISFYEKMQSDKGSIPDRFSAQQFSDYHSELNMSSLELGDSALYFCASSPGQGAGRGYGYTFGSGTRLTVV.

This rearrangement joins TRBV7-2 to TRBJ1-4; TRBD1 aligns across 7 bases. This CDR3 region has 16 residues. CDR1 is SGHTA and CDR2 is FQGNSA in the germline V gene. The V segment lost 1 base and the J segment 8 bases; nucleotides outside the gene matches: 10. The CDR3 reads CASSLGVGGRGEKLFF. DNA for the CDR3: TGTGCCAGCAGCTTAGGGGTAGGGGGCAGAGGGGAAAAACTGTTTTTT. Variable domain in full (rest from reference TRBV7-2 and TRBJ1-4): GAGVSQSPSNKVTEKGKDVELRCDPISGHTALYWYRQSLGQGLEFLIYFQGNSAPDKSGLPSDRFSAERTGGSVSTLTIQRTQQEDSAVYLCASSLGVGGRGEKLFFGSGTQLSVL.

This chain's CDR3 is CASSLIPVAYRVDGYTF. CDR3 sequence (DNA): TGTGCCAGCAGCTTAATACCGGTGGCCTACAGGGTTGATGGCTACACCTTC. This sequence joins TRBV7-9 and TRBJ1-2, with D possibly being TRBD1 (6 bases). The V end lost 2 bases, the J end lost 6 bases, and 22 bases lay between the germline ends. CDR1 is SEHNR, CDR2 FQNEAQ, per germline (reference sequence). The CDR3 has 17 residues.

A single count supports this clone. This chain uses TRBV6-2 or TRBV6-3 with TRBJ2-5, with D tentatively TRBD2 (5 bases). Germline CDR1 is MNHEY and CDR2 is SVGEGT. This CDR3 comprises 14 residues. Trimming took 5 bases from V and 7 from J, leaving 17 bases between them. The CDR3 sequence is CASSPGLPSGTQYF. CDR3 nucleotides: TGTGCCAGCAGTCCCGGACTCCCCTCGGGGACCCAGTACTTC.

CDR3 DNA: TGTGCCAGCAGCCAAGGGGGCAGGGGGCTGTACGAGCAGTACTTC. Its translation is CASSQGGRGLYEQYF. This rearrangement joins TRBV3-1 (or the pseudogene TRBV3-2) to TRBJ2-7, with 8 bases identical to TRBD1. CDR3 size: 15 residues. Per the germline V gene, CDR1 is LGHDT and CDR2 is YNNKEL (reference sequence). The V segment lost 1 base and the J segment 4 bases; nucleotides outside the gene matches: 6.